This T cell receptor (beta chain) was captured by sequencing in a study of CD4+ T cells in melanoma. The assay was immunoSEQ multiplex PCR, and TCRdb's table has in-frame clones only and misses some. This table holds 50,000 to 60,000 clones, roughly 69% found once. The V gene's germline CDR1 is MGHRA and CDR2 YSYEKL. Trimming pared 10 bases from V and 8 bases from J, leaving 26 bases between. The CDR3 has 16 amino acids. This chain connects TRBV4-1 to TRBJ1-4; D is unclear. The receptor's source is a human donor with melanoma. The specimen sequenced was tumor tissue. CDR3 region: CATMPQAGLEGEKLFF. CDR3 DNA sequence: TGCGCCACCATGCCCCAAGCGGGCCTCGAAGGCGAAAAACTGTTTTTT.